The 20 T cell receptor beta chains below come from one sample, sequenced in a study of graft-versus-host responses after intestinal transplantation. Their antigens are not known. TCRdb's copy holds only in-frame clones and misses some; the assay was immunoSEQ multiplex PCR. The table lists tens of thousands of clones, roughly 95% of them singletons. Sequencing used unstimulated CD8+ T cells sorted from spleen or lymph node cells, obtained before transplant. These receptors all stem from a human donor who was the organ donor for an intestinal transplant.

This clone was observed once. This rearrangement joins TRBV10-3 to TRBJ1-1; D perhaps matches TRBD1 (6 bases). The CDR3 runs 13 residues. V dropped 7 bases and J dropped 7 bases, with 16 bases sitting between them. Looked up from germline, CDR1 is ENHRY and CDR2 is SYGVKD. This CDR3 reads CAITEQGTGEAFF. In DNA form, the CDR3 reads TGTGCCATCACCGAACAGGGAACTGGTGAAGCTTTCTTT.

The sample holds one count of this clone. The CDR3 loop reads CASLPGVGGYTYEQYF. The CDR3 DNA reads TGCGCCAGCCTTCCTGGGGTGGGAGGATATACCTACGAGCAGTACTTC. This rearrangement joins TRBV10-2 to TRBJ2-7; a possible D gene is TRBD2 (6 bases). In germline, CDR1 is WSHSY, CDR2 SAAADI. CDR3 length: 16 amino acids. V was cut by 8 bases and J by 2 bases, with 22 bases left in between.

CDR3 in DNA: TGTGCCAGCAGCGAATTTTCTAGGGCCAACGTCCTGACTTTC. It encodes CASSEFSRANVLTF. The chain combines TRBV21-1 with TRBJ2-6; the table's D call, TRBD2, was not checked against the DNA. TRBV21-1 is classified as a pseudogene. The CDR3 contains 14 residues.

CDR3: CASSVVLTGDLGFYEQYF. CDR3 coding DNA: TGTGCCAGCAGCGTAGTCTTGACAGGTGATTTGGGCTTCTACGAGCAGTACTTC. This chain connects TRBV9 to TRBJ2-7, with a tentative D call TRBD1 (6 bases). V lost 0 bases, J lost 3 bases, and 22 bases lay in between. The germline V gene has CDR1 SGDLS and CDR2 YYNGEE. The length of the CDR3 is 18 residues.

The chain recombines TRBV4-1 with TRBJ1-2, with 7 positions matching TRBD1. The germline V gene encodes CDR1 MGHRA and CDR2 YSYEKL. The J segment lost 3 bases and the V segment lost 1 base, leaving 5 bases of the junction unmatched. The CDR3 has 15 residues. CDR3 sequence reads: CASSQVPGTDYGYTF. As DNA, the CDR3 is TGCGCCAGCAGCCAAGTTCCCGGGACAGACTATGGCTACACCTTC.

This chain links TRBV5-4 with TRBJ1-6; D is perhaps TRBD1 (5 bases). Germline V gives CDR1 SGHNT, CDR2 YYREEE (reference sequence). Trimming removed 0 bases from V and 7 bases from J, with 8 bases in between. The CDR3 runs 14 residues. The CDR3 sequence is CASSLGEGNSPLHF. The CDR3 DNA sequence: TGTGCCAGCAGCTTGGGGGAGGGGAATTCACCCCTCCACTTT.

CDR3 nucleotides: TGCGCCAGCAGCCCGCTGGACAGGGACAATCAGCCCCAGCATTTT. Translating it yields CASSPLDRDNQPQHF. The chain joins TRBV4-1 to TRBJ1-5; 8 nucleotides match TRBD1. With 4 bases clipped from V and 3 bases from J, the junction kept 5 bases outside the gene matches. This CDR3 comprises 15 residues. Germline V gene data show CDR1 as MGHRA and CDR2 as YSYEKL.

The chain employs TRBV11-2 and TRBJ2-7; 8 positions match TRBD1. V gave up 9 bases and J gave up 3 bases; unmatched junction bases: 7. Germline assignment: CDR1 SGHAT and CDR2 FQNNGV. The CDR3 covers 13 residues. In DNA, the CDR3 is TGTGCCAGTAGGACAGGGAACTTCTACGAGCAGTACTTC. This gives the protein CASRTGNFYEQYF.

The chain recombines TRBV2 with TRBJ1-5, with D perhaps matching TRBD1 (5 bases). Trimming shortened V by 0 bases and J by 6 bases, and 12 bases separated the two germline ends. The CDR3 totals 15 residues. Germline V lookup: CDR1 SNHLY, CDR2 FYNNEI. The CDR3 region is CASSEAGGLGQPQHF. The CDR3 DNA reads as TGTGCCAGCAGTGAAGCGGGGGGGTTGGGTCAGCCCCAGCATTTT.

The chain recombines TRBV28 with TRBJ1-2; the D gene is possibly TRBD1 (5 bases). Germline CDR1 MDHEN, CDR2 SYDVKM. CDR3 length: 13 residues. The V end was cut by 5 bases, the J end by 7 bases, with 14 bases between. In DNA, the CDR3 is TGTGCCAGCAGTCCCAGGGTTTCTTTTGGCTACACCTTC. It encodes CASSPRVSFGYTF.

This chain uses TRBV19 with TRBJ2-7, with no clear D. There are 14 residues in the CDR3. Germline assignment: CDR1 LNHDA and CDR2 SQIVND (reference sequence). V was cut by 7 bases and J by 0 bases, with 13 bases left in between. In DNA, the CDR3 is TGTGCCAGTATGGAGACGCCGAGCTCCTACGAGCAGTACTTC. It encodes CASMETPSSYEQYF.

The gene calls are TRBV30 and TRBJ2-1, with 8 bases that match TRBD1. Trimming took 1 base from V and 7 from J; bases not matched to a gene: 9. The CDR3 covers 15 residues. Germline loops: CDR1 GTSNPN, CDR2 SVGIG (reference sequence). CDR3 DNA: TGTGCCTGGAGTGAGGGTCAGGGGGCTGTTAATGAGCAGTTCTTC. It codes for CAWSEGQGAVNEQFF.

The genes are TRBV7-2 and TRBJ2-7; 9 nucleotides match TRBD2. The ends lost 6 bases at V and 1 base at J; junction bases unmatched: 4. The CDR3 runs 14 residues. The germline CDR1 and CDR2 sequences are SGHTA and FQGNSA. CDR3 protein: CASSSSGTSYEQYF. The CDR3 DNA reads TGTGCCAGCAGTTCTAGCGGGACGTCCTACGAGCAGTACTTC.

This chain joins TRBV4-3 and TRBJ2-2; maybe TRBD1 (5 bases). Germline CDR1 is LGHNA and CDR2 is YSLEER. The CDR3 runs to 14 residues. Trimming removed 5 bases at V and 1 base at J, with 8 bases between. CDR3 in DNA: TGCGCCAGCAGCTATGGACAGAACACCGGGGAGCTGTTTTTT. Protein product: CASSYGQNTGELFF.

CDR3 in DNA: TGCGCCAGCAGCTTTACGTCAGCCGGTTACTACGAGCAGTACTTC. It is translated as CASSFTSAGYYEQYF. The chain employs TRBV5-1 and TRBJ2-5; D not certain. TRBJ2-7 matches the DNA end more closely, so the J call is doubtful. The CDR3 spans 15 residues. Germline-derived CDR1 and CDR2 are SGHRS and YFSETQ.

The chain uses TRBV7-9 and TRBJ2-1, with D uncertain. This CDR3 has 13 residues. Germline CDR1 and CDR2: SEHNR and FQNEAQ (reference sequence). The V gene lost 8 bases and the J gene lost 2 bases, with 10 bases spanning the gap. CDR3 bases: TGTGCCAGCTTAACTTCAGCCTACAATGAGCAGTTCTTC. This gives the protein CASLTSAYNEQFF. The whole variable domain, remainder taken from reference TRBV7-9 and TRBJ2-1, is DTGVSQNPRHKITKRGQNVTFRCDPISEHNRLYWYRQTLGQGPEFLTYFQNEAQLEKSRLLSDRFSAERPKGSFSTLEIQRTEQGDSAMYLCASLTSAYNEQFFGPGTRLTVL.

This clone was seen a single time. This chain uses TRBV13 with TRBJ2-3; 7 bases align to TRBD2. The length of the CDR3 is 14 residues. With 7 bases clipped from V and 1 base from J, the junction kept 5 bases outside the gene matches. CDR1 PRHDT and CDR2 FYEKMQ come from the germline V gene (reference sequence). As DNA, the CDR3 is TGTGCCAGCATACGGCTAGCGGGCACAGATACGCAGTATTTT. The encoded protein is CASIRLAGTDTQYF.

This chain links TRBV7-3 with TRBJ2-2; possibly TRBD1 for D (6 bases). The germline CDR1 and CDR2 sequences are SGHTA and FQGTGA. The CDR3 contains 14 residues. The V end was cut by 5 bases, the J end by 1 base, with 8 bases between. CDR3 bases: TGTGCCAGCAGCCCAGGGGTGAACACCGGGGAGCTGTTTTTT. It translates to CASSPGVNTGELFF.

This chain links TRBV27 with TRBJ2-1, with TRBD2 identical over 8 bases. J lost 1 base, V lost 5 bases, and 7 bases had no gene match. The CDR3 has 16 amino acids. The V gene's germline CDR1 is MNHEY and CDR2 SMNVEV (reference sequence). Here the CDR3 reads CASSASAGESYNEQFF. The CDR3, as DNA: TGTGCCAGCAGTGCATCAGCGGGGGAGTCCTACAATGAGCAGTTCTTC.

The chain links TRBV6-1 to TRBJ1-1; 7 bases line up with TRBD1. The CDR3 is 12 residues long. Unmatched junction bases numbered 5, after V lost 2 bases and J lost 11 bases. The V gene's germline CDR1 is MNHNS and CDR2 SASEGT. The CDR3 is CASSEQTGYAFF. Written as DNA, the CDR3 is TGTGCCAGCAGTGAACAGACAGGGTATGCTTTCTTT.